The rows below give T cell receptor beta chains drawn from one sample of a study of CD8 T cells in ankylosing spondylitis. TCRdb reprocessed the 5' RACE reads with MiXCR, giving one entry per CDR3 protein. Found here are about 90,000 distinct CDR3 sequences, approximately 9.6% of them singletons; the top ten hold about 30%. Sequencing was done on a sample of blood, either unsorted or a sorted T cell fraction (not recorded which). The receptor set was obtained from a male donor with ankylosing spondylitis. Each CDR3 is given without its conserved first and last residue.

j_call: TRBJ2-1
v_call: TRBV19
cdr3_aa: ASSTLAGGGEQF

j_call: TRBJ2-3
v_call: TRBV7-9
cdr3_aa: ASSLAGSGSTDTQY

j_call: TRBJ2-1
v_call: TRBV7-9
cdr3_aa: ASSEASSYNEQF

j_call: TRBJ2-7
v_call: TRBV7-9
cdr3_aa: ASSLGDRPYEQY

j_call: TRBJ1-1
v_call: TRBV30
cdr3_aa: AWSVLGGQAEAF

j_call: TRBJ2-3
v_call: TRBV5-6
cdr3_aa: ASSPDRATDTQY

j_call: TRBJ1-2
v_call: TRBV20-1
cdr3_aa: SARDEQEAGYT

j_call: TRBJ1-5
v_call: TRBV15
cdr3_aa: ATSTGSPRGNQPQH

j_call: TRBJ1-1
v_call: TRBV5-1
cdr3_aa: ASSLDVNTEAF

j_call: TRBJ1-2
v_call: TRBV15
cdr3_aa: ATSRDLGGGPVYGYT

j_call: TRBJ1-1
v_call: TRBV12-3/TRBV12-4
cdr3_aa: ASSFGTGNTEAF

j_call: TRBJ2-1
v_call: TRBV7-9
cdr3_aa: ASSWRSFGNEQF

j_call: TRBJ2-5
v_call: TRBV27
cdr3_aa: ASSFLDSQETQY

j_call: TRBJ2-1
v_call: TRBV24-1
cdr3_aa: ATSGFNEQF

j_call: TRBJ2-1
v_call: TRBV10-1
cdr3_aa: ASSESQRDLTKINEQF

j_call: TRBJ1-5
v_call: TRBV5-6
cdr3_aa: ASSLGGGGGQPQH

j_call: TRBJ1-2
v_call: TRBV27
cdr3_aa: ASSLTWESGYGYT

j_call: TRBJ2-7
v_call: TRBV2
cdr3_aa: ASSEARPHSYEQY